This T cell receptor beta chain was recorded in a study of T cell responses to AZD1222 COVID-19 vaccine. This CDR3 has 12 residues. V lost 6 bases, J lost 9 bases, and 14 bases lay in between. In regard to this clone: The antigen is undetermined.

Study results and caveats: Unmutated variant regions are reportedly targeted by nearly half of spike-specific TCRs. Possibly, clonal diversity was underestimated; donors were largely white British and included more females. The study found vaccine-associated CD4 TCRs spanning spike, dominant at 160-218 and 743-854. There were repertoire samples only from the period after the peak T cell response.

Generated by immunoSEQ multiplex PCR, the TCRdb table keeps only in-frame clones and is missing some. The sample lists approximately 140,000 clones, approximately 90% seen once, with roughly 3.1% in the top ten. This clonotype was obtained from an adult in good health. The sample consisted of peripheral blood, taken on day 0 of AZD1222 vaccination. The chain has TRBV12-3 or TRBV12-4 and TRBJ2-5, with D hard to call. Here the CDR3 reads CASSIPPWAQYF. The DNA of the CDR3 is TGTGCCAGCAGCATCCCCCCCTGGGCCCAGTACTTC.